This T cell receptor beta chain was obtained from a study of OX40 agonist ivuxolimab in advanced cancers. Repertoires were generated with immunoSEQ multiplex PCR, while TCRdb's copy carries only in-frame clones and drops some. The sample contains some 80,000 clones, around 94% of which appear only once. CDR3 size: 15 residues. Unmatched junction bases numbered 4, after V lost 6 bases and J lost 3 bases. Specimen: CD4+ or CD8+ T cells sorted from blood, collected in a trial of the OX40 agonist ivuxolimab. The V gene is TRBV6-7, the J gene TRBJ2-6; 8 bases are a match to TRBD2. TRBV6-7 is noted as an ORF with a role that remains uncertain. The clonotype comes from an adult with an advanced solid tumor such as melanoma, head and neck, liver or kidney cancer. The CDR3 reads CASSRGGLGANVLTF. The CDR3 nucleotides read TGTGCCAGCAGCCGCGGGGGGCTTGGGGCCAACGTCCTGACTTTC.